This passage covers 24 T cell receptor beta chains from one sample sequenced in a study of blood T cell repertoires in COVID-19. Generated by immunoSEQ multiplex PCR, the TCRdb table keeps only in-frame clones and is missing some. Among nearly 350,000 clones listed, about nine tenths were seen once. Sequences were obtained from peripheral blood. Every receptor here comes from a woman in her sixties or seventies with COVID-19, enrolled during active disease.

The genes are TRBV6-5 and TRBJ2-2; D is possibly TRBD1 (5 bases). Germline V gene lookup returns CDR1 MNHEY and CDR2 SVGAGI. The V and J ends lost 2 bases and 7 bases respectively, with 8 bases between them. The CDR3 length is 13 residues. The CDR3 DNA follows: TGTGCCAGCAGTTACAAAGGGGTCGGGGAGCTGTTTTTT. Translated, it gives CASSYKGVGELFF.

This sequence joins TRBV27 and TRBJ1-5; D not certain. The CDR3 length is 13 residues. The V gene's germline CDR1 is MNHEY and CDR2 SMNVEV (reference sequence). The V end lost 3 bases, the J end lost 1 base, and 4 bases lay between the germline ends. The CDR3 reads CASSFQSNQPQHF. Written as DNA, the CDR3 is TGTGCCAGCAGTTTTCAAAGCAATCAGCCCCAGCATTTT.

This clone has only one observation. The chain employs TRBV12-5 and TRBJ1-1, with a weak D call TRBD1 (6 bases). CDR3 size: 13 residues. Germline V gives CDR1 LGHNT, CDR2 FRNRAP. With 4 bases removed from V and 0 bases from J, the gap between germline ends came to 6 bases. In DNA, the CDR3 is TGTGCTAGTGGTTGGACAGTGAACACTGAAGCTTTCTTT. Translated: CASGWTVNTEAFF.

This sequence joins TRBV7-2 and TRBJ2-1; 7 positions agree with TRBD2. CDR1 and CDR2 (germline): SGHTA, FQGNSA. This CDR3 spans 14 amino acids. Trimming took 11 bases from V and 4 from J; bases not matched to a gene: 11. In DNA form, the CDR3 reads TGTGCCTGTAAAAGCGGGGCTCTATACAATGAGCAGTTCTTC. This encodes CACKSGALYNEQFF. Full variable domain (outside the CDR3, taken from reference TRBV7-2 and TRBJ2-1): GAGVSQSPSNKVTEKGKDVELRCDPISGHTALYWYRQSLGQGLEFLIYFQGNSAPDKSGLPSDRFSAERTGGSVSTLTIQRTQQEDSAVYLCACKSGALYNEQFFGPGTRLTVL.

This clone was detected once. The CDR3 DNA reads as TGTGCCAGCAGACAGGGGGCCGGTCAGCCCCAGCATTTT. Residues: CASRQGAGQPQHF. The chain carries TRBV6-5 and TRBJ1-5; 9 nucleotides line up with TRBD1. CDR3 length: 13 amino acids. Unmatched junction bases numbered 3, after V lost 6 bases and J lost 6 bases. Germline V CDR1 and CDR2: MNHEY, SVGAGI.

This chain joins TRBV15 and TRBJ1-5; possible D gene TRBD1, 5 bases. This CDR3 is 15 amino acids long. Germline V gives CDR1 LNHNV, CDR2 YYDKDF (reference sequence). Trimming stripped 5 bases from V and 5 bases from J, with 16 bases between. The DNA for the CDR3 is TGTGCCACCAGCGGTTTGGGGGGGAAGGATCAGCCCCAGCATTTT. Translated: CATSGLGGKDQPQHF.

V gene TRBV6-5 combines with J gene TRBJ2-2; TRBD2 matches 8 bases. V dropped 7 bases and J dropped 6; count of bases not matched to a gene: 7. The CDR3 extends over 14 amino acids. The germline V gene has CDR1 MNHEY and CDR2 SVGAGI. The DNA of the CDR3 is TGTGCCAGCAAAGAGGGACTAGTCCCCGGGGAGCTGTTTTTT. This codes for CASKEGLVPGELFF.

This chain connects TRBV27 to TRBJ1-1; D unresolved. The CDR3 length is 14 residues. V lost 6 bases, J lost 4 bases, and 15 bases lay in between. Germline loops: CDR1 MNHEY, CDR2 SMNVEV (reference sequence). Written as DNA, the CDR3 is TGTGCCAGCAGCTCCAGCGCGCGGGGCACTGAAGCTTTCTTT. It is translated as CASSSSARGTEAFF.

The chain employs TRBV20-1 and TRBJ1-2; no firm D call. The CDR3 extends over 9 amino acids. Germline V gives CDR1 DFQATT, CDR2 SNEGSKA (reference sequence). V lost 6 bases, J lost 9 bases, and 8 bases lay in between. For the CDR3, the DNA is TGCAGTGCCCCTATTAGCTACACCTTC. Protein: CSAPISYTF.

The chain recombines TRBV24-1 with TRBJ2-2; D is unclear. CDR3 length: 14 amino acids. Trimming cost V 4 bases and J 7 bases, with 12 bases left between them. CDR1 and CDR2 (germline): KGHDR, SFDVKD. CDR3 in amino acids: CATSDPRRVGELFF. The CDR3 DNA sequence: TGTGCCACCAGTGACCCTCGTCGGGTCGGGGAGCTGTTTTTT.

This sequence joins TRBV5-1 and TRBJ1-5, with 8 nucleotides matching TRBD1. Germline-derived CDR1 and CDR2 are SGHRS and YFSETQ. Trimming cost V 4 bases and J 7 bases; bases outside gene matches: 10. There are 15 residues in the CDR3. The CDR3 nucleotides are TGCGCCAGCAGCCTAAACGGACAGGGCGGGCAGCCCCAGCATTTT. Its protein product is CASSLNGQGGQPQHF.

On this clone itself: Within the sample, other DNA sequences also encode this same CDR3. This chain links TRBV6-5 with TRBJ1-5, with 7 positions matching TRBD1. The CDR3 loop spans 14 amino acids. The trim removed 5 bases at V and 2 bases at J, leaving 3 bases unmatched. Per germline, CDR1 MNHEY and CDR2 SVGAGI. The CDR3 loop reads CASSTGVGNQPQHF. The CDR3 bases are TGTGCCAGCAGTACAGGGGTCGGCAATCAGCCCCAGCATTTT.

J is TRBJ1-2 and V is TRBV2; D unresolved. Between the trimmed V and J ends, which lost 3 bases and 4 bases, there was a span of 12 bases. CDR1 is SNHLY and CDR2 is FYNNEI in the germline V gene. CDR3 size: 14 residues. The CDR3 region has the DNA TGTGCCAGCAGTGATCGCAGTAACCCCTATGGCTACACCTTC. It encodes CASSDRSNPYGYTF. Based on the CDR3 plus reference TRBV2 and TRBJ1-2, the full variable domain is EPEVTQTPSHQVTQMGQEVILRCVPISNHLYFYWYRQILGQKVEFLVSFYNNEISEKSEIFDDQFSVERPDGSNFTLKIRSTKLEDSAMYFCASSDRSNPYGYTFGSGTRLTVV.

The chain recombines TRBV9 with TRBJ2-7, with 8 bases aligning to TRBD2. J was trimmed by 4 bases and V by 6 bases; bases with no gene match: 9. Per the germline V gene, CDR1 is SGDLS and CDR2 is YYNGEE. The CDR3 is 14 residues long. The CDR3 reads CASTRGSGDYEQYF. The CDR3 DNA reads as TGTGCCAGCACCCGGGGTAGCGGGGATTACGAGCAGTACTTC. Supplemented by reference TRBV9 and TRBJ2-7, the full variable domain reads DSGVTQTPKHLITATGQRVTLRCSPRSGDLSVYWYQQSLDQGLQFLIQYYNGEERAKGNILERFSAQQFPDLHSELNLSSLELGDSALYFCASTRGSGDYEQYFGPGTRLTVT.

This chain joins TRBV24-1 and TRBJ1-5; D possibly corresponds to TRBD1 (5 bases). This CDR3 is built from 13 residues. The germline V gene encodes CDR1 KGHDR and CDR2 SFDVKD. V lost 9 bases to trimming and J lost 11 bases, with 19 bases between them. The DNA of the CDR3 is TGTGCCACCGCAATCCTACCAGGGCGGACCCAGCATTTT. It yields the protein CATAILPGRTQHF.

This chain joins TRBV12-3 or TRBV12-4 and TRBJ1-1; D gene uncertain. Trimming removed 5 bases at V and 1 base at J, with 8 bases between. This CDR3 comprises 13 residues. CDR3 DNA sequence: TGTGCCAGCAGTGAAGGGAGGAACACTGAAGCTTTCTTT. This gives the protein CASSEGRNTEAFF.

V gene TRBV24-1 combines with J gene TRBJ2-1, with TRBD1 identical over 8 bases. This CDR3 region has 17 residues. Unmatched junction bases numbered 8, after V lost 2 bases and J lost 3 bases. Per the germline V gene, CDR1 is KGHDR and CDR2 is SFDVKD. As DNA, the CDR3 is TGTGCCACCAGTGATTCCCAAGCCGGGACAGGCTACAATGAGCAGTTCTTC. Its translation is CATSDSQAGTGYNEQFF.

The chain couples TRBV5-1 to TRBJ1-1; 12 nucleotides align to TRBD1. Germline CDR1 SGHRS, CDR2 YFSETQ. The V and J ends lost 4 bases and 3 bases, in that order; junction bases with no gene match: 10. CDR3 length: 17 amino acids. CDR3 sequence reads: CASSREGQGAGDTEAFF. DNA of the CDR3: TGCGCCAGCAGCCGGGAGGGACAGGGGGCTGGAGACACTGAAGCTTTCTTT.

The chain recombines TRBV6-5 with TRBJ2-2; TRBD1 aligns across 9 bases. Losses at the gene ends were 0 bases for V and 6 bases for J; bases not matched to a gene: 5. Germline V CDR1 and CDR2: MNHEY, SVGAGI. CDR3 length: 16 amino acids. The CDR3 DNA follows: TGTGCCAGCAGTTACTCCTGGGACAGGGTCCCCGGGGAGCTGTTTTTT. Translation: CASSYSWDRVPGELFF.

The chain recombines TRBV18 with TRBJ1-2; D unclear. Germline CDR1 is KGHSH and CDR2 is LQKENI. V was shortened by 4 bases and J by 4 bases, with 16 bases between the two germline ends. This CDR3 is 15 amino acids long. DNA for the CDR3: TGTGCCAGCTCACTCTGGGCAGCTGTCCCCTATGGCTACACCTTC. Translated: CASSLWAAVPYGYTF.

The chain recombines TRBV27 with TRBJ2-1; 10 nucleotides match TRBD2. Germline V CDR1 and CDR2: MNHEY, SMNVEV (reference sequence). The junction had 6 bases not matched to a gene; V was cut back by 4 bases and J by 9 bases. The CDR3 extends over 14 amino acids. The CDR3 nucleotides are TGTGCCAGCAGTTGGGGGACTAGCGTACGTGAGCAGTTCTTC. This codes for CASSWGTSVREQFF.

The rearrangement links TRBV18 to TRBJ1-3, with TRBD1 as a possible D gene (6 bases). CDR1 is KGHSH and CDR2 is LQKENI in the germline V gene. The CDR3 runs 16 residues. Trimming cost V 4 bases and J 4 bases, with 17 bases left between them. The CDR3 reads CASSRKGDIGGNTIYF. The CDR3 DNA reads TGTGCCAGCTCACGTAAGGGGGACATCGGCGGAAACACCATATATTTT.

The chain couples TRBV29-1 to TRBJ2-7; the match to TRBD1 covers 8 bases. J gave up 7 bases and V 0 bases, and 14 bases lay outside the gene matches. The CDR3 sequence is 16 residues long. Germline assignment: CDR1 SQVTM and CDR2 ANQGSEA. The DNA of the CDR3 is TGCAGCGTTGAAGAGGGACCATGGACAGGGTCGAGAGAGCAGTACTTC. Its translation is CSVEEGPWTGSREQYF.

The chain uses TRBV7-2 and TRBJ1-2; 7 nucleotides line up with TRBD1. The ends lost 3 bases at V and 7 bases at J; junction bases unmatched: 8. The CDR3 sequence is 14 residues long. Germline loops: CDR1 SGHTA, CDR2 FQGNSA. The CDR3 spells CASSFREGAGGYTF. Here the CDR3 DNA reads TGTGCCAGCAGCTTTCGGGAGGGGGCCGGTGGCTACACCTTC.